The present TCR beta chain was sequenced within a study of T cell responses to AZD1222 COVID-19 vaccine. Data came from immunoSEQ multiplex PCR; TCRdb stores just in-frame clones and leaves some out. The sample contains around 100,000 clones, 80% to 90% of which appear only once. The CDR3 consists of 17 residues. Germline V lookup: CDR1 WNHNN, CDR2 SYGVQD (reference sequence). Trimming took off 4 bases at V and 4 bases at J, with 20 bases between the two ends. Overall study results and limits: Sampling that yielded the repertoires occurred only after the peak T cell response. Unmutated variant regions are reportedly the target of nearly half of TCRs that are spike-specific. Spike-specific TCR depth and breadth grew after two AZD1222 doses. Clonal diversity may have been underestimated, and the donors were mostly white British, with more females than males.

Worth noting for this clone: Its antigen is not identified.

The chain has TRBV10-1 and TRBJ2-1, with D possibly being TRBD2 (6 bases). The material was peripheral blood, obtained on day 0 of AZD1222 vaccination. The TCR comes from an adult in good health. The DNA of the CDR3 is TGCGCCAGCAGTGGGACCTCTTGGGACGGGGGATACAATGAGCAGTTCTTC. Protein: CASSGTSWDGGYNEQFF.